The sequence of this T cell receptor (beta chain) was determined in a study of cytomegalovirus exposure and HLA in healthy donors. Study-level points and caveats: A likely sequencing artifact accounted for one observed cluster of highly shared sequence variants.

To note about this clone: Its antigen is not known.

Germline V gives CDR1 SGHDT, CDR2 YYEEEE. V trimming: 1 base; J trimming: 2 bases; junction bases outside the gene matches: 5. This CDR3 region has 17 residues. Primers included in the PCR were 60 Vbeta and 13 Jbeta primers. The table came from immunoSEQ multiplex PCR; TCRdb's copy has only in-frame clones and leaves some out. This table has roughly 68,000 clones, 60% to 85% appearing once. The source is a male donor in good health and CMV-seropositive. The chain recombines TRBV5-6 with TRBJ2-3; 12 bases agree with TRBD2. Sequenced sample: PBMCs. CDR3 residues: CASSLRTSGTLTDTQYF. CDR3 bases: TGTGCCAGCAGCTTGAGGACTAGCGGGACCCTCACAGATACGCAGTATTTT.